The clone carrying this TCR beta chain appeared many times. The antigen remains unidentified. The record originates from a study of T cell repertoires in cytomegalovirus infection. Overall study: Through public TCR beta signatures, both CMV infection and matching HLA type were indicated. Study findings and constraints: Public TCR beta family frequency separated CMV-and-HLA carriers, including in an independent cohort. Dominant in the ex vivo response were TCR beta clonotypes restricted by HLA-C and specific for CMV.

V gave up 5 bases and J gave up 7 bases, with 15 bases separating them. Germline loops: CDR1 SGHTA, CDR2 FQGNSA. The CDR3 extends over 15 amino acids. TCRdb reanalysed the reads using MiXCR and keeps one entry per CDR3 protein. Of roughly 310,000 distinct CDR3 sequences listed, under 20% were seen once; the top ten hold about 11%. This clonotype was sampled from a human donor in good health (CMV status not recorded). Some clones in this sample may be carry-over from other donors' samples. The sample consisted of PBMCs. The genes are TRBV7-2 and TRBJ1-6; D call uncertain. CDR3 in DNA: TGTGCCAGCAGCACTAGCGGGCAGCCAAATTCACCCCTCCACTTT. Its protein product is CASSTSGQPNSPLHF.